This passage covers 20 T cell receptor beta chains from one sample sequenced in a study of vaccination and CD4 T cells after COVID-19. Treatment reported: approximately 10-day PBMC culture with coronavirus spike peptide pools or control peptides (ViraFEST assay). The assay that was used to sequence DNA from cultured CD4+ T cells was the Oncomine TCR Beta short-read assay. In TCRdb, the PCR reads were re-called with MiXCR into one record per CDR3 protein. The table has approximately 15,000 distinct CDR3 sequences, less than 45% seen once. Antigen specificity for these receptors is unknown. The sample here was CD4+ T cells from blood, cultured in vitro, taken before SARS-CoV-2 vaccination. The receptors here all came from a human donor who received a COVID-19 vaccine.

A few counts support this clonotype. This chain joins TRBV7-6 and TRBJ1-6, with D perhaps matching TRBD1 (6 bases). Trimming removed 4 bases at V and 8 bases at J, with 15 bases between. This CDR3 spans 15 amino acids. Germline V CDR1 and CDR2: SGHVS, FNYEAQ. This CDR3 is CASSCRGVKDSPLHF. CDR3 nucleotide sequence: TGTGCCAGCAGCTGCAGGGGAGTCAAGGATTCACCCCTCCACTTT.

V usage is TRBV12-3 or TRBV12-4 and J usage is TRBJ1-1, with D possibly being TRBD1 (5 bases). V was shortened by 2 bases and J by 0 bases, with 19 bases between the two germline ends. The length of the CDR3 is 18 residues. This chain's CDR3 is CASSLRGSTAHMNTEAFF. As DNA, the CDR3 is TGTGCCAGCAGTTTACGGGGCAGCACTGCGCACATGAACACTGAAGCTTTCTTT.

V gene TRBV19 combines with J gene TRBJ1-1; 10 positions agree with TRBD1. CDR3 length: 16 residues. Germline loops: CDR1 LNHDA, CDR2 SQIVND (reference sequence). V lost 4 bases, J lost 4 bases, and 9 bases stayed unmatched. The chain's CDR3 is CASSTRTGGASTEAFF. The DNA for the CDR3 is TGTGCCAGTAGTACCAGGACAGGGGGGGCGAGCACTGAAGCTTTCTTT. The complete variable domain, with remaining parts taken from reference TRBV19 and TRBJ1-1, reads DGGITQSPKYLFRKEGQNVTLSCEQNLNHDAMYWYRQDPGQGLRLIYYSQIVNDFQKGDIAEGYSVSREKKESFPLTVTSAQKNPTAFYLCASSTRTGGASTEAFFGQGTRLTVV.

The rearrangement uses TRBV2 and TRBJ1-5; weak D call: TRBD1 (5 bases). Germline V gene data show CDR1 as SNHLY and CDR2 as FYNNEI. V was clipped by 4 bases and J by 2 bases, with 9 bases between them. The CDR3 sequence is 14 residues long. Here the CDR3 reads CASSAGLGNQPQHF. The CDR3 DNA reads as TGTGCCAGCAGTGCAGGGTTGGGCAATCAGCCCCAGCATTTT.

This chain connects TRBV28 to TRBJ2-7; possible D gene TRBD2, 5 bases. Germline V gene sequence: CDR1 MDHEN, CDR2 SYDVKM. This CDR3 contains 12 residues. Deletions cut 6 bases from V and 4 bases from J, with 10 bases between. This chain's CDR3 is CASRPSGYEQYF. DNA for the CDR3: TGTGCCAGCAGACCGAGCGGATACGAGCAGTACTTC.

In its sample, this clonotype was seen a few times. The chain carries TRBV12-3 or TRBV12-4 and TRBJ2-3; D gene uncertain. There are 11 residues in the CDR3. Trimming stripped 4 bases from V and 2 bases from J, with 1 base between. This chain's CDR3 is CASSYTDTQYF. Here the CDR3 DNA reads TGTGCCAGCAGTTACACAGATACGCAGTATTTT.

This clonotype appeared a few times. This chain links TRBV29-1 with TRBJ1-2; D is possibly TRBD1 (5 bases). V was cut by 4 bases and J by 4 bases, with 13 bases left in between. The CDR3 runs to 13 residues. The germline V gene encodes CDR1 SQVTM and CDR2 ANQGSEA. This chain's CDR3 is CSVGVHGGYGYTF. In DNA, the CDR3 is TGCAGCGTTGGTGTTCATGGGGGCTATGGCTACACCTTC.

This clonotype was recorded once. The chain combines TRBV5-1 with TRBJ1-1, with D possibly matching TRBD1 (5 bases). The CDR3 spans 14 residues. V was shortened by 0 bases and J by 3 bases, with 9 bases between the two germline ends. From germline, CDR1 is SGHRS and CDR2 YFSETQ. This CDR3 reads CASSLAGGDTEAFF. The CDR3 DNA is TGCGCCAGCAGCTTGGCTGGGGGGGACACTGAAGCTTTCTTT.

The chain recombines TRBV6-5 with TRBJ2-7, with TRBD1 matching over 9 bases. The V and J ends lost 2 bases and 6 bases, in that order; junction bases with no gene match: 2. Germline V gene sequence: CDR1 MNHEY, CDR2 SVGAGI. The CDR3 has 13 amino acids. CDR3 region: CASSYGTGTEQYF. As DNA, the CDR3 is TGTGCCAGCAGTTACGGGACAGGGACCGAGCAGTACTTC.

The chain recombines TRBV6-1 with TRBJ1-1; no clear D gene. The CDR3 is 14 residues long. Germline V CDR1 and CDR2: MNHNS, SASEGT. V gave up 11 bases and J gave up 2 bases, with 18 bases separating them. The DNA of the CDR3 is TGTGCCTCCAAAAAGCCCGAACCTAACACTGAAGCTTTCTTT. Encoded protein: CASKKPEPNTEAFF.

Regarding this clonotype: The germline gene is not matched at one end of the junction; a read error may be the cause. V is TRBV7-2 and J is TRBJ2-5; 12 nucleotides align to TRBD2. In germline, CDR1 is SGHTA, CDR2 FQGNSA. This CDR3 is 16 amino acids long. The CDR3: CAGSSASGGAEETQYF. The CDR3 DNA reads TGTGCCGGCAGCTCGGCTAGCGGGGGGGCCGAGGAGACCCAGTACTTC. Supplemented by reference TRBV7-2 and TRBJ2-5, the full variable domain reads GAGVSQSPSNKVTEKGKDVELRCDPISGHTALYWYRQSLGQGLEFLIYFQGNSAPDKSGLPSDRFSAERTGGSVSTLTIQRTQQEDSAVYLCAGSSASGGAEETQYFGPGTRLLVL.

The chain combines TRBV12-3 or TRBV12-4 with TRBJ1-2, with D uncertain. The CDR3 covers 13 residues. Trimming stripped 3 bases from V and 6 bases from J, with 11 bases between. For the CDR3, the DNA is TGTGCCAGCAGTTTGAGAGGGCGGGATGGCTACACCTTC. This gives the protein CASSLRGRDGYTF.

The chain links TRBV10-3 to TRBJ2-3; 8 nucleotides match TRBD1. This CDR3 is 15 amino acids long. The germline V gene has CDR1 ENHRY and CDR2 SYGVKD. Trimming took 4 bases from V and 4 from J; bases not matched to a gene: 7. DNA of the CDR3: TGTGCCATCAGTGGGGACAGGACGGGGTCAGATACGCAGTATTTT. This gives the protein CAISGDRTGSDTQYF.

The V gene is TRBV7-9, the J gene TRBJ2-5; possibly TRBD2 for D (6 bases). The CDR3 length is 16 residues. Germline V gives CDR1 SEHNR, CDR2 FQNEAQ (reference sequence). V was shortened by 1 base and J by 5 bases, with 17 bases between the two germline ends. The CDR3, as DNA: TGTGCCAGCAGCTTAGGCTCCGCGGGGCGAGCTGAGACCCAGTACTTC. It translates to CASSLGSAGRAETQYF.

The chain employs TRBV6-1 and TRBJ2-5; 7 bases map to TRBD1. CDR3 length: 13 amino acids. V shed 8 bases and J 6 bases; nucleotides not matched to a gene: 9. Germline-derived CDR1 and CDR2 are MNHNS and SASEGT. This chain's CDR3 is CASSQTGRQTQYF. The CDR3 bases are TGTGCCAGCTCCCAGACAGGGAGACAGACCCAGTACTTC.

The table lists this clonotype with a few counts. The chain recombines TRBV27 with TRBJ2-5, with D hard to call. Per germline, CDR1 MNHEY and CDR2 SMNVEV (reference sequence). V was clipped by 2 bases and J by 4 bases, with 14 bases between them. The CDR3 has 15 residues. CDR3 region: CASSLSIRSRETQYF. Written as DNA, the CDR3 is TGTGCCAGCAGTTTAAGTATCAGGTCCCGAGAGACCCAGTACTTC.

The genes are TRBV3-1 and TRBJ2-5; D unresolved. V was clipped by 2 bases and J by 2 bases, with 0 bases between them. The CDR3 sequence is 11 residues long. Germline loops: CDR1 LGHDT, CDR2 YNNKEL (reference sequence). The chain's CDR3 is CASSQQETQYF. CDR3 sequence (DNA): TGTGCCAGCAGCCAACAAGAGACCCAGTACTTC.

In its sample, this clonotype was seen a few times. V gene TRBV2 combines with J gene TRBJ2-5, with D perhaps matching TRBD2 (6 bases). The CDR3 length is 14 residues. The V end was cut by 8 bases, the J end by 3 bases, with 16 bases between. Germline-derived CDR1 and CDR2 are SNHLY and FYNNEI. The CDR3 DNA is TGTGCCAGCCGGGTACGGGGGACGGAAGAGACCCAGTACTTC. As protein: CASRVRGTEETQYF.

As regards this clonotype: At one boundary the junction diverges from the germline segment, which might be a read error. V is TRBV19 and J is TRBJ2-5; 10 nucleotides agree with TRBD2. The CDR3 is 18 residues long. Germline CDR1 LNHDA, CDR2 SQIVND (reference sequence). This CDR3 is CASSIGNSGGISQETQYF. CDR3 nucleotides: TGTGCCAGTAGCATAGGAAATAGCGGGGGGATATCCCAAGAGACCCAGTACTTC.

Here the CDR3 DNA reads TGTGCCAGCAGCTTGGCGGACAAAATTGGCTACACCTTC. The encoded protein is CASSLADKIGYTF. The V and J genes are TRBV5-6 and TRBJ1-2, with D tentatively TRBD1 (5 bases). CDR1 SGHDT and CDR2 YYEEEE come from the germline V gene. This CDR3 is 13 amino acids long. Trimming took 0 bases from V and 7 from J, leaving 10 bases between them.